This entry features one TCR beta chain sequence. Germline CDR1 reads LNHNV; CDR2 reads YYDKDF (reference sequence). V lost 0 bases and J 11 bases, leaving 8 bases between the germline ends. This CDR3 spans 12 amino acids. These data belong to a study of cytotoxic CD8 clonotypes in ibrutinib-treated CLL. Repertoires were generated with immunoSEQ multiplex PCR, while TCRdb's copy carries only in-frame clones and drops some. The sample holds over 150,000 clones; 81% are singletons and the top ten take roughly 2%. This receptor was obtained from a human donor with chronic lymphocytic leukemia. The source was PBMCs, collected after 12 months of ibrutinib treatment. The chain couples TRBV15 to TRBJ1-5; the D is unclear. In nucleotides, the CDR3 is TGTGCCACCAGCAGAGATCAAAGGACCCAGCATTTT. It translates to CATSRDQRTQHF.